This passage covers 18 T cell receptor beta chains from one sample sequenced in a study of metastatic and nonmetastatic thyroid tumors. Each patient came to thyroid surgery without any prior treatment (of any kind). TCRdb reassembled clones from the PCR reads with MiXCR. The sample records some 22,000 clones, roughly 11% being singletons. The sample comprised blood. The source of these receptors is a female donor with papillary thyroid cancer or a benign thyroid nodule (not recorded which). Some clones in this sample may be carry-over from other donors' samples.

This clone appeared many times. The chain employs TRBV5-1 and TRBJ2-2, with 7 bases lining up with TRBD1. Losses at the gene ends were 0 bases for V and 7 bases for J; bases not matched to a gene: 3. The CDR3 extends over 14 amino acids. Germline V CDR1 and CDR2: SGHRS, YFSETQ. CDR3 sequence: CASSLGQGVGELFF. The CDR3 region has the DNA TGCGCCAGCAGCTTGGGACAGGGAGTCGGGGAGCTGTTTTTT. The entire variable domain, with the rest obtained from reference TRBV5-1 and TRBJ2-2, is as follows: KAGVTQTPRYLIKTRGQQVTLSCSPISGHRSVSWYQQTPGQGLQFLFEYFSETQRNKGNFPGRFSGRQFSNSRSEMNVSTLELGDSALYLCASSLGQGVGELFFGEGSRLTVL.

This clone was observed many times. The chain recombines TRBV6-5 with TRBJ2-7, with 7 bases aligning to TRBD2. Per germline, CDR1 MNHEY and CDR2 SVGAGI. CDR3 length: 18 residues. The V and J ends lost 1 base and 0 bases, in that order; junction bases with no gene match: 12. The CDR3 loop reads CASSYYPPWGGSSYEQYF. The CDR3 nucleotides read TGTGCCAGCAGTTACTACCCTCCGTGGGGCGGGAGCTCCTACGAGCAGTACTTC.

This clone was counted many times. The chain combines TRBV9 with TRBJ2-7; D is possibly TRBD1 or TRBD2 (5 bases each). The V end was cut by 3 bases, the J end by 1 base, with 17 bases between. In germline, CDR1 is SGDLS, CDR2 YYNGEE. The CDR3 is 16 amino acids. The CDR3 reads CASSASAGTDSYEQYF. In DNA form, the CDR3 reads TGTGCCAGCAGCGCCTCAGCCGGGACCGATTCCTACGAGCAGTACTTC.

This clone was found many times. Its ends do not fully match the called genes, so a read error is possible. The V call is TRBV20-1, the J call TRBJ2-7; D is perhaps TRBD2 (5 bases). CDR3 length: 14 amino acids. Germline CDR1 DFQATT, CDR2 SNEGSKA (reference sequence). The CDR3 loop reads CSVRTPSRHYEQYF. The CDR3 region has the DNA TGCAGTGTTAGAACGCCTAGCCGTCACTACGAGCAGTACTTC.

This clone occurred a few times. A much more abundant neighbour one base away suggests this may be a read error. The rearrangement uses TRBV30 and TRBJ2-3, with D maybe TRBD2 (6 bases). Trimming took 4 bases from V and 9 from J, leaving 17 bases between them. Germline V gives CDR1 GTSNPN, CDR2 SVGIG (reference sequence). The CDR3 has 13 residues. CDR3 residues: CAWITTTRGTQYF. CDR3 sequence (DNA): TGTGCCTGGATTACCACGACTAGGGGCACGCAGTATTTT.

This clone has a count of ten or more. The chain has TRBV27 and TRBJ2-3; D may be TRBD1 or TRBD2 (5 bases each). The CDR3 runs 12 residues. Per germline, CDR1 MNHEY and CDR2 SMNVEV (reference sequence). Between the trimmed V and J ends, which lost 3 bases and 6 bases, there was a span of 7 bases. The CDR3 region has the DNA TGTGCCAGCAGTTTTGAGGGGGATACGCAGTATTTT. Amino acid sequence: CASSFEGDTQYF.

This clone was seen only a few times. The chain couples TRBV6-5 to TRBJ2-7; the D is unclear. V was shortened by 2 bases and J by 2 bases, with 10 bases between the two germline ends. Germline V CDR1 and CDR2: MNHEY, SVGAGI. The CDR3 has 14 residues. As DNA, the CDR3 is TGTGCCAGCAGTTACGGGCAGTCTACCTACGAGCAGTACTTC. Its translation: CASSYGQSTYEQYF.

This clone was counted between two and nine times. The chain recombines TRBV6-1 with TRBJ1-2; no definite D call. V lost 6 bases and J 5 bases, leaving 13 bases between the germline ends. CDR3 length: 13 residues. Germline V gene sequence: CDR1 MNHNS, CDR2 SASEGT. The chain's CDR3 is CASRPAGVYGYTF. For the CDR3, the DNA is TGTGCCAGCAGGCCCGCCGGCGTTTATGGCTACACCTTC.

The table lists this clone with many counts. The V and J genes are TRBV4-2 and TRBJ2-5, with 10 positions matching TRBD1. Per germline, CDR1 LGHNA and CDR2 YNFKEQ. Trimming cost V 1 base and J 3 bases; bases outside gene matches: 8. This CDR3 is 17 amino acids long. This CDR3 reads CASSQVLTGGVEETQYF. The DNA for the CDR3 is TGTGCCAGCAGCCAAGTGTTGACAGGGGGCGTTGAAGAGACCCAGTACTTC.

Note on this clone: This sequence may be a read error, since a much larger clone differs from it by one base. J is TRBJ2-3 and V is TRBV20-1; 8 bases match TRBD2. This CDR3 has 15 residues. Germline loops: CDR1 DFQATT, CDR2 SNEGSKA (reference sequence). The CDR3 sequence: CGASMASGSTDTQYF. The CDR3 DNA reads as TGCGGTGCTAGTATGGCTAGCGGGAGCACAGATACGCAGTATTTT.

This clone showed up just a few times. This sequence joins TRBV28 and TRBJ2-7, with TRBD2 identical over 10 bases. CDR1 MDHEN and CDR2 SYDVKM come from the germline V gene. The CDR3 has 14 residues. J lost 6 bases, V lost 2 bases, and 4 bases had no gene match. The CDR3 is CASSLELAGAEQYF. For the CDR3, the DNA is TGTGCCAGCAGTTTAGAGCTAGCGGGAGCCGAGCAGTACTTC.

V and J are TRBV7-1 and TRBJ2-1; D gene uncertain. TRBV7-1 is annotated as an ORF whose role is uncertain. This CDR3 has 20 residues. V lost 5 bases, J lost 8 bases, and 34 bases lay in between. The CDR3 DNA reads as TGTGCCAGCAGCGCATCTTTTTTACGCGAAAGGGTTCACCTCGGCGATGAGCAGTTCTTC. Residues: CASSASFLRERVHLGDEQFF.

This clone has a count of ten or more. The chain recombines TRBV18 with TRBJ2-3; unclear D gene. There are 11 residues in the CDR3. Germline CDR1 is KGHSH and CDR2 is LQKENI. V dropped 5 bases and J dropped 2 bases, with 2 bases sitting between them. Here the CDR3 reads CASSYTDTQYF. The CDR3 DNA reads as TGTGCCAGCTCATACACAGATACGCAGTATTTT.

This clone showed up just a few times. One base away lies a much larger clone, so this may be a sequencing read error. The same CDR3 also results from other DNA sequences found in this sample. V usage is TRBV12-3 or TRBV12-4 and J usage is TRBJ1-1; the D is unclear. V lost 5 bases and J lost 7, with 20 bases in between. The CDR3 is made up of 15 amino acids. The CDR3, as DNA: TGTGCCAGCAGTCATGGACGCCCTGAGCACTGTGAAGCTTTCTTT. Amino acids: CASSHGRPEHCEAFF.

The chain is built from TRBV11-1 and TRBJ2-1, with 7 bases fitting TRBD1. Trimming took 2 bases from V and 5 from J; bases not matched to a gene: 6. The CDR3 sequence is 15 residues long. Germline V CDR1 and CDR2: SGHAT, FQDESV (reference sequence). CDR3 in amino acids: CASSLLGQVDNEQFF. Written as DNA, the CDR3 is TGTGCCAGCAGCTTACTCGGACAGGTAGACAATGAGCAGTTCTTC.

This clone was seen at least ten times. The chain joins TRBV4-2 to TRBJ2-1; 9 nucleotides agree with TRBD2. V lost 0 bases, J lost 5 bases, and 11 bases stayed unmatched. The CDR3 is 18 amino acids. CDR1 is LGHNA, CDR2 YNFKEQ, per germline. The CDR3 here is CASSQDDVGTSPDNEQFF. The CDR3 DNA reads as TGTGCCAGCAGCCAAGATGATGTCGGGACTAGCCCAGACAATGAGCAGTTCTTC.

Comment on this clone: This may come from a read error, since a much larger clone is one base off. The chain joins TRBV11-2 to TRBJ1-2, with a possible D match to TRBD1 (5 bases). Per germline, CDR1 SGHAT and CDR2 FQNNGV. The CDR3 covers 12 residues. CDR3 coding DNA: TGTGCCAGCAGCCGGGACGGCTATGGCTACGCCTTC. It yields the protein CASSRDGYGYAF.

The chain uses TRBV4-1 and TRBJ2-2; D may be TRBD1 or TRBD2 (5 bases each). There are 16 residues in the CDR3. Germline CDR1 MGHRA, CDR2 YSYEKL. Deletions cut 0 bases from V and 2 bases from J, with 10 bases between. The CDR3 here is CASSQEGTGNTGELFF. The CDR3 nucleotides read TGCGCCAGCAGCCAAGAAGGGACCGGTAACACCGGGGAGCTGTTTTTT.